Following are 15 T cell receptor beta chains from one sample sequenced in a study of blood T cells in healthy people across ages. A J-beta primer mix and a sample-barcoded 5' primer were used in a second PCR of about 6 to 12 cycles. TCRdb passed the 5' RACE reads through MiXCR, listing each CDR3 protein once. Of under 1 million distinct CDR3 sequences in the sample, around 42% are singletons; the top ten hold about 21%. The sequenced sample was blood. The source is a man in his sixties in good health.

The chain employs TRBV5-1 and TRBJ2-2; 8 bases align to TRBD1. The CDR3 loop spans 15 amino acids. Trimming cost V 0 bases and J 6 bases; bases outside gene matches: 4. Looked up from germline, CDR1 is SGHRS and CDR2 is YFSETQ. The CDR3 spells CASSLGSQGAGELFF. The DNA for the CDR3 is TGCGCCAGCAGCTTGGGTTCACAGGGGGCCGGGGAGCTGTTTTTT.

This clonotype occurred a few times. The CDR3 DNA reads as TGTGCCACCAGTGACCACAGGGTGCAAGAGACCCAGTACTTC. The encoded protein is CATSDHRVQETQYF. The rearrangement uses TRBV24-1 and TRBJ2-5, with D possibly TRBD1 on 6 matching bases. The CDR3 totals 14 residues. Germline V gene data show CDR1 as KGHDR and CDR2 as SFDVKD. The V and J ends lost 4 bases and 2 bases respectively, with 10 bases between them.

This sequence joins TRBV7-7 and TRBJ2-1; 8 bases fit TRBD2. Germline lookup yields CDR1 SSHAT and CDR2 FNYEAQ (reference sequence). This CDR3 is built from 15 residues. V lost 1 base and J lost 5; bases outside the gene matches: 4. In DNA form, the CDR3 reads TGTGCCAGCAGCTTAGAAGCGGGGGCCAACAATGAGCAGTTCTTC. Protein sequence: CASSLEAGANNEQFF.

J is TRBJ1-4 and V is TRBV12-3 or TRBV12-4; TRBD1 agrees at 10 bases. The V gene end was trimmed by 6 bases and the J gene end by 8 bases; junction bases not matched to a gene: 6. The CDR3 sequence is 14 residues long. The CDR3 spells CASRTDRGGEKLFF. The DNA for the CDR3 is TGTGCCAGCAGAACGGACAGGGGGGGAGAAAAACTGTTTTTT.

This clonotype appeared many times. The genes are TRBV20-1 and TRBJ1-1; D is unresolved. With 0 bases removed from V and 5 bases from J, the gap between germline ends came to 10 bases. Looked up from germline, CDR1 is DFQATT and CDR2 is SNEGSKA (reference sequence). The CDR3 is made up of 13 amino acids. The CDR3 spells CSARDSFRTEAFF. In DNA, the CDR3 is TGCAGTGCTAGAGACTCCTTTCGGACTGAAGCTTTCTTT.

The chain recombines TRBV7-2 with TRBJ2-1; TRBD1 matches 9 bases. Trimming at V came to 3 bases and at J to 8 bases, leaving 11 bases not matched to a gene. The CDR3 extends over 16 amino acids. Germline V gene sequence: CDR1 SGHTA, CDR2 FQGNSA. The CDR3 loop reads CASSFAGTGRVDEQFF. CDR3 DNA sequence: TGTGCCAGCAGCTTCGCCGGGACAGGGAGGGTCGATGAGCAGTTCTTC.

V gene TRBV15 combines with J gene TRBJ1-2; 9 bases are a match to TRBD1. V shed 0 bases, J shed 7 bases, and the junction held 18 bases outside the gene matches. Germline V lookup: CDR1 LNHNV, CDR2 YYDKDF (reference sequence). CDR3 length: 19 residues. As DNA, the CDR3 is TGTGCCACCAGCAGAGACCCCCACTGGGACAGGGTTAATTTGCGTGGCTACACCTTC. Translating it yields CATSRDPHWDRVNLRGYTF.

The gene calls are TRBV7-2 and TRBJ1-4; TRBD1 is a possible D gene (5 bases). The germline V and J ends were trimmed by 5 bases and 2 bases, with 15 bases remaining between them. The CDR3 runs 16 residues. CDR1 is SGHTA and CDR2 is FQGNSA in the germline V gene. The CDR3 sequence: CASSQAPTDTNEKLFF. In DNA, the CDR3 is TGTGCCAGCAGCCAAGCCCCGACAGATACTAATGAAAAACTGTTTTTT.

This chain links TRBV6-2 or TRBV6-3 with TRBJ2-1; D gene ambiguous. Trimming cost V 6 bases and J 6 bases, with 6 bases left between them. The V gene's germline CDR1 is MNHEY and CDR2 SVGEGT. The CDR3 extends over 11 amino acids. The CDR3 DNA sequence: TGTGCCAGCAGCCGGAGCAATGAGCAGTTCTTC. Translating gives CASSRSNEQFF.

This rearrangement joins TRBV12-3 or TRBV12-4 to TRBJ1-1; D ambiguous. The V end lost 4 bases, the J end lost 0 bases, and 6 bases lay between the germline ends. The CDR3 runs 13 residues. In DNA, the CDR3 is TGTGCCAGCAGTTATGAAATGAACACTGAAGCTTTCTTT. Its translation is CASSYEMNTEAFF.

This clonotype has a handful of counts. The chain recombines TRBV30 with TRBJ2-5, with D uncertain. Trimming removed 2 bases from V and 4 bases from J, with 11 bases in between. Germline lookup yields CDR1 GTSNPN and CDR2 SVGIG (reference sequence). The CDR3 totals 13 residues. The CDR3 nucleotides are TGTGCCTGGAGTTCGGTCCCGGGAGAGACCCAGTACTTC. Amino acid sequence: CAWSSVPGETQYF.

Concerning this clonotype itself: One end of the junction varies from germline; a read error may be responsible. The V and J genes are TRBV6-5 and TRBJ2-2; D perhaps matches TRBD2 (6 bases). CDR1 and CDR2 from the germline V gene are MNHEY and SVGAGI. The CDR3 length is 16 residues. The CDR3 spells CASSLTPFANTGGLFF. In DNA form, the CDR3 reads TGTGCCAGCAGTCTGACACCCTTCGCGAACACCGGGGGGCTGTTTTTT.

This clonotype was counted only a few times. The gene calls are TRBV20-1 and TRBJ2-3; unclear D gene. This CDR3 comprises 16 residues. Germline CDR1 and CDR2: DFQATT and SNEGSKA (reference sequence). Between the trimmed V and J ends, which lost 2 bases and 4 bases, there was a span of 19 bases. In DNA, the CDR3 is TGCAGTGCTAGATCAAACTTCAAATTTACCTCAGATACGCAGTATTTT. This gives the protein CSARSNFKFTSDTQYF.

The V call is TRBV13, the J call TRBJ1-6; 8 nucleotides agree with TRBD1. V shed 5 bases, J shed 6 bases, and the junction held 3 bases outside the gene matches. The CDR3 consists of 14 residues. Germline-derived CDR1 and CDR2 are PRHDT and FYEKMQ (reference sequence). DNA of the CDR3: TGTGCCAGCAGCCCCAGGGGGCTTAATTCACCCCTCCACTTT. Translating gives CASSPRGLNSPLHF.

CDR3 protein: CSPGGRDNEQFF. CDR3 nucleotide sequence: TGCAGTCCGGGGGGGCGGGACAATGAGCAGTTCTTC. The chain couples TRBV20-1 to TRBJ2-1; 8 bases map to TRBD2. Germline V gene lookup returns CDR1 DFQATT and CDR2 SNEGSKA (reference sequence). The ends lost 8 bases at V and 5 bases at J; junction bases unmatched: 5. The CDR3 spans 12 residues.